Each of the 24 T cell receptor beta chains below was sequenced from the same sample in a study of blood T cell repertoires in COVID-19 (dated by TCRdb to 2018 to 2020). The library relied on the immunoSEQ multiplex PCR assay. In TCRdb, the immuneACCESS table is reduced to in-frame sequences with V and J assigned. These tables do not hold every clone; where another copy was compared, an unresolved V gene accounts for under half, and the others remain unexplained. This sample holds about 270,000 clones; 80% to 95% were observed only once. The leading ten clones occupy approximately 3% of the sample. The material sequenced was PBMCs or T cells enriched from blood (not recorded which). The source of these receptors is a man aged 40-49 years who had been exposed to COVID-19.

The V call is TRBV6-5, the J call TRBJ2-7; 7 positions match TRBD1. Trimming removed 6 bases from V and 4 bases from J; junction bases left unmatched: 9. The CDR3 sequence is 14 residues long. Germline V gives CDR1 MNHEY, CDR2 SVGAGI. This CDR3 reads CASRKNRGPYEQYF. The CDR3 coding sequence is TGTGCCAGCAGGAAGAACAGGGGCCCGTACGAGCAGTACTTC.

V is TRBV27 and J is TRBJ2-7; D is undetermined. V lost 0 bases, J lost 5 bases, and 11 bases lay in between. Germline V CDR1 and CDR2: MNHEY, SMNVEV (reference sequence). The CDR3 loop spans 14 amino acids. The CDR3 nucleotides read TGTGCCAGCAGTTTATCGCGGCCGGGTCACGAGCAGTACTTC. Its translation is CASSLSRPGHEQYF.

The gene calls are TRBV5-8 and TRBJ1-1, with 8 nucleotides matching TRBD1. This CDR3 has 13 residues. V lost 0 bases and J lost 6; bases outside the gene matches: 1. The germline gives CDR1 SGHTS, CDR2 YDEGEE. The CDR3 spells CASSLDRGSEAFF. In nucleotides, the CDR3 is TGTGCCAGCAGCTTGGACAGGGGGTCTGAAGCTTTCTTT.

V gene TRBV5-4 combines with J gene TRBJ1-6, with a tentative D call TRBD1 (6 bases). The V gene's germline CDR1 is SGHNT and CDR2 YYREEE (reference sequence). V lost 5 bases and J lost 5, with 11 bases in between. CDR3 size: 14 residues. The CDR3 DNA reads TGTGCCAGCAGTAAACAGGGTGATAATTCACCCCTCCACTTT. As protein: CASSKQGDNSPLHF.

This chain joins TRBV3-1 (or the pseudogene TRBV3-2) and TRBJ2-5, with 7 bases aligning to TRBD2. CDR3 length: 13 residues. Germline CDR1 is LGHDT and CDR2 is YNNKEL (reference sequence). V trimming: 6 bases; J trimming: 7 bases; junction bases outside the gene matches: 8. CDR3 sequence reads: CASRGGSGSTQYF. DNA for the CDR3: TGTGCCAGCAGGGGGGGTAGCGGGTCGACCCAGTACTTC.

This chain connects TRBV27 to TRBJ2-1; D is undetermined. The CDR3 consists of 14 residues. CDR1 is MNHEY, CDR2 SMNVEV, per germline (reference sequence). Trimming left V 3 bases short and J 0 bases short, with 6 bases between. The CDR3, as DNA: TGTGCCAGCAGTTTTGTGAGCTCCTACAATGAGCAGTTCTTC. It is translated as CASSFVSSYNEQFF.

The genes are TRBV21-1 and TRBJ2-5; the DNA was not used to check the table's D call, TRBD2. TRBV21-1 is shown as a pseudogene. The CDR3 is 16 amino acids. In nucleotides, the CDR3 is TGTGCCAGCAGCAAAATGACTAGCGGGAGAAGAGAGACCCAGTACTTC. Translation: CASSKMTSGRRETQYF.

The CDR3 region is CASSFARAFITDTQYF. Here the CDR3 DNA reads TGTGCCAGCAGCTTTGCGCGGGCGTTCATCACAGATACGCAGTATTTT. The chain combines TRBV11-2 with TRBJ2-3; tentatively, D is TRBD2 (5 bases). V lost 3 bases and J lost 2, with 15 bases in between. The CDR3 runs 16 residues. Per germline, CDR1 SGHAT and CDR2 FQNNGV.

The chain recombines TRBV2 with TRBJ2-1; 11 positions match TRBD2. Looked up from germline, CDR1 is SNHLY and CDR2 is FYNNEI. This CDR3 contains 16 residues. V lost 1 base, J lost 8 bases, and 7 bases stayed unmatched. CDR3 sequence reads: CASSEDAGTSGYEQFF. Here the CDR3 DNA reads TGTGCCAGCAGTGAAGACGCCGGGACTAGCGGCTATGAGCAGTTCTTC.

The CDR3: CASSLGQGSIYEQYF. The DNA for the CDR3 is TGTGCCAGCAGCTTAGGACAGGGTAGTATCTACGAGCAGTACTTC. The rearrangement links TRBV11-3 to TRBJ2-7; 7 positions match TRBD1. The germline CDR1 and CDR2 sequences are SGHNT and YENEEA. V was pared by 1 base and J by 3 bases, with 6 bases of the junction left unmatched. This CDR3 has 15 residues. The full variable domain, in which reference TRBV11-3 and TRBJ2-7 provide the parts outside the CDR3, is EAGVVQSPRYKIIEKKQPVAFWCNPISGHNTLYWYLQNLGQGPELLIRYENEEAVDDSQLPKDRFSAERLKGVDSTLKIQPAELGDSAVYLCASSLGQGSIYEQYFGPGTRLTVT.

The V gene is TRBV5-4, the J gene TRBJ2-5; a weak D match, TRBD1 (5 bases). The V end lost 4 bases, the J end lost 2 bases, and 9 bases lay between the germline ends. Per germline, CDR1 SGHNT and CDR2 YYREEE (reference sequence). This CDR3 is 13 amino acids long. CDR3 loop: CASSEDIQETQYF. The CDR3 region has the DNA TGTGCCAGCAGCGAGGACATACAAGAGACCCAGTACTTC.

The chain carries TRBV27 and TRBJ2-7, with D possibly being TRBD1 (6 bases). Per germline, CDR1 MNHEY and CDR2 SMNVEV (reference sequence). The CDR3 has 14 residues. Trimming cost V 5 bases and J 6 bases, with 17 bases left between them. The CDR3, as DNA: TGTGCCAGCAGTCCCGGGACAAGTCCAGTCGAGCAGTACTTC. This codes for CASSPGTSPVEQYF.

The CDR3 nucleotides are TGTGCCAGCAGCGTAGAGATGGGCCACTCCTACAATGAGCAGTTCTTC. Translated, it gives CASSVEMGHSYNEQFF. The genes are TRBV9 and TRBJ2-1; D is ambiguous. Germline CDR1 reads SGDLS; CDR2 reads YYNGEE. V lost 0 bases and J lost 0, with 10 bases in between. The CDR3 has 16 residues.

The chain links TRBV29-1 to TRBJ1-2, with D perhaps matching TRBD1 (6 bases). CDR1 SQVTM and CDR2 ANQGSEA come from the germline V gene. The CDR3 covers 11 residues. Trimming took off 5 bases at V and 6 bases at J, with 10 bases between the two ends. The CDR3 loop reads CSVYSGDGYTF. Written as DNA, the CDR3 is TGCAGCGTTTATTCAGGGGATGGCTACACCTTC. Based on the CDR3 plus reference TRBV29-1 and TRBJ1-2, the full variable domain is SAVISQKPSRDICQRGTSLTIQCQVDSQVTMMFWYRQQPGQSLTLIATANQGSEATYESGFVIDKFPISRPNLTFSTLTVSNMSPEDSSIYLCSVYSGDGYTFGSGTRLTVV.

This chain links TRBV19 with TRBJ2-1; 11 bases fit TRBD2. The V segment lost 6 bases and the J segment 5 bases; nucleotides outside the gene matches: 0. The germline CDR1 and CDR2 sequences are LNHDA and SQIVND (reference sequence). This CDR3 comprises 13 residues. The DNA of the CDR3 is TGTGCCAGTAGACTAGCGGGAGACAATGAGCAGTTCTTC. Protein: CASRLAGDNEQFF.

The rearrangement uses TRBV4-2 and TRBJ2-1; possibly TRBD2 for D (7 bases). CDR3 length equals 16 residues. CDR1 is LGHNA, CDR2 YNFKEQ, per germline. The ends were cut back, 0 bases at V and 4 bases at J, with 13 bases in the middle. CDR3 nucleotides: TGTGCCAGCAGCCAAGATGGGGGGGCTTGGTACAATGAGCAGTTCTTC. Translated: CASSQDGGAWYNEQFF.

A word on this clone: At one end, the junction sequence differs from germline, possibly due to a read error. The CDR3 protein is CASSPSTGHTEAFF. Written as DNA, the CDR3 is TGCGCCAGCAGCCCCTCAACGGGACACACCGAAGCTTTCTTT. The gene calls are TRBV4-1 and TRBJ1-1, with D maybe TRBD1 (6 bases). There are 14 residues in the CDR3. Germline CDR1 and CDR2: MGHRA and YSYEKL.

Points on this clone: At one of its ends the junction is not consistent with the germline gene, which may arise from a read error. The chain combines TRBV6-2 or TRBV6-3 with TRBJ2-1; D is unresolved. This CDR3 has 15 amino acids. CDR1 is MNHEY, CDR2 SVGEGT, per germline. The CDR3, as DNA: TGTGCCAGCAGTTCCCCTAGAGTCTCCCACAATGAGCAGTTCTTC. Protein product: CASSSPRVSHNEQFF.

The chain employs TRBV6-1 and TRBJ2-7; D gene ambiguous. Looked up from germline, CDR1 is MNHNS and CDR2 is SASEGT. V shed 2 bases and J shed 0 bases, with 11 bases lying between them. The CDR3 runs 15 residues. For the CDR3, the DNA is TGTGCCAGCAGTGAACCGGGTATCAGCTCCTACGAGCAGTACTTC. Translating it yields CASSEPGISSYEQYF.

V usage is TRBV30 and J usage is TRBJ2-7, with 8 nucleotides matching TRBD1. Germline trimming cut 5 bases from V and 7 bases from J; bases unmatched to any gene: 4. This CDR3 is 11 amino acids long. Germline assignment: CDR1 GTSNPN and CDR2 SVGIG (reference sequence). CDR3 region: CAWETGGEQYF. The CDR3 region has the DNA TGTGCCTGGGAAACAGGGGGGGAGCAGTACTTC.

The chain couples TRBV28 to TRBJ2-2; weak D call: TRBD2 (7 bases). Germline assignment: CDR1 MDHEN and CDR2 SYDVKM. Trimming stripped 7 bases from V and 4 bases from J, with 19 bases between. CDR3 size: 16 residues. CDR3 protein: CASTIGSGGRTGELFF. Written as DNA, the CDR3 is TGTGCCAGCACAATAGGTTCGGGGGGCCGCACCGGGGAGCTGTTTTTT.

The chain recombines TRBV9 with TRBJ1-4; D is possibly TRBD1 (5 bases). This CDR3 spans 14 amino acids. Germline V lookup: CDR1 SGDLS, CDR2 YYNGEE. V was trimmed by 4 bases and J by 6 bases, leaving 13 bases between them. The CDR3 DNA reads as TGTGCCAGCAGCCAGCGGGGGAGGGATGAAAAACTGTTTTTT. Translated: CASSQRGRDEKLFF.

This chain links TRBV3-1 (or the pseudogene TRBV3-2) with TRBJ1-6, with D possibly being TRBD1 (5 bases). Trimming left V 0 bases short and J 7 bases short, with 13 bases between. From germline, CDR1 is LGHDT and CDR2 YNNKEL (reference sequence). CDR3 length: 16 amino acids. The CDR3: CASSQDTGSGNSPLHF. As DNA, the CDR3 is TGTGCCAGCAGCCAAGACACAGGATCGGGCAATTCACCCCTCCACTTT.

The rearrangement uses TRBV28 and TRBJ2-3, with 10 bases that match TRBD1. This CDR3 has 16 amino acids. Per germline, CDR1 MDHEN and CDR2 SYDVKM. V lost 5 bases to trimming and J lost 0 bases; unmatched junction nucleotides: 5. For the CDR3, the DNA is TGTGCCAGCAGTACTTGGACAGGGGGAAGCACAGATACGCAGTATTTT. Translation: CASSTWTGGSTDTQYF.